Each of the 4 T cell receptor beta chains below was sequenced from the same sample in a study of CD8 T cells in Susac syndrome. Reverse transcription of about 0.45 to 1 ug RNA was carried out with random hexamers. TCRdb fed the immunoSEQ multiplex PCR reads into MiXCR, producing one record per CDR3 protein. The table records about 200,000 distinct CDR3 sequences, 90% to 95% of them present only once. The specimen was CD4+ T cells from PBMCs. These receptors all stem from a human donor with Susac syndrome.

This sequence joins TRBV2 and TRBJ1-2, with a weak D call TRBD1 (6 bases). Germline-derived CDR1 and CDR2 are SNHLY and FYNNEI. The V end was cut by 4 bases, the J end by 5 bases, with 11 bases between. The CDR3 consists of 13 residues. CDR3: CASSGQDDYGYTF. CDR3 bases: TGTGCCAGCAGTGGACAGGACGATTATGGCTACACCTTC.

The DNA for the CDR3 is TGTGCCAGTAGGGGGGTCAAGAGAATCACAGATACGCAGTATTTT. This encodes CASRGVKRITDTQYF. The rearrangement uses TRBV11-2 and TRBJ2-3; either TRBD1 or TRBD2 may fit D (6 bases each). Germline-derived CDR1 and CDR2 are SGHAT and FQNNGV. This CDR3 comprises 15 residues. Trimming left V 9 bases short and J 2 bases short, with 18 bases between.

The rearrangement links TRBV11-2 to TRBJ2-7; 9 nucleotides line up with TRBD2. Germline V lookup: CDR1 SGHAT, CDR2 FQNNGV. CDR3 length: 16 amino acids. The J segment lost 1 base and the V segment lost 3 bases, leaving 7 bases of the junction unmatched. The CDR3 loop reads CASSFYASGISYEQYF. The CDR3 DNA follows: TGTGCCAGCAGCTTTTACGCTAGCGGGATATCCTACGAGCAGTACTTC. Filled out from reference TRBV11-2 and TRBJ2-7, the complete variable domain reads EAGVAQSPRYKIIEKRQSVAFWCNPISGHATLYWYQQILGQGPKLLIQFQNNGVVDDSQLPKDRFSAERLKGVDSTLKIQPAKLEDSAVYLCASSFYASGISYEQYFGPGTRLTVT.

The rearrangement uses TRBV12-5 and TRBJ2-1; D gene uncertain. Germline CDR1 reads LGHNT; CDR2 reads FRNRAP. Trimming removed 5 bases from V and 5 bases from J, with 7 bases in between. The CDR3 runs to 12 residues. CDR3 nucleotides: TGTGCTAGTGGTCGAGATAACAATGAGCAGTTCTTC. It encodes CASGRDNNEQFF.